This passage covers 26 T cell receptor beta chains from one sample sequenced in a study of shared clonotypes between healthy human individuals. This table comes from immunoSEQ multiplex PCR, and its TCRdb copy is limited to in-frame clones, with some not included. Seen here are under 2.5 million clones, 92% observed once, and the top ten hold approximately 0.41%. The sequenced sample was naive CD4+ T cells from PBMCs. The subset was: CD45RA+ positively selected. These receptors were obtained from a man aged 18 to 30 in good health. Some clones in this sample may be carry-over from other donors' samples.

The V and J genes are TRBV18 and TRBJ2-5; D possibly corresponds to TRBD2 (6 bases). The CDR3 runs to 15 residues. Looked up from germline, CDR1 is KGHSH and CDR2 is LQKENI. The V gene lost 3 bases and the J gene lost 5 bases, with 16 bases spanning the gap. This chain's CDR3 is CASSPRTGVWETQYF. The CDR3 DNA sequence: TGTGCCAGCTCACCCAGAACGGGGGTTTGGGAGACCCAGTACTTC.

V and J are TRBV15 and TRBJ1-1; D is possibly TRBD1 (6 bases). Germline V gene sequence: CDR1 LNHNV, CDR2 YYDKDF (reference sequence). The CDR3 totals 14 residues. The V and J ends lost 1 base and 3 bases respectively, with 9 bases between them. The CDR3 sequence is CATSRAGADTEAFF. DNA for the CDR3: TGTGCCACCAGCAGAGCGGGGGCGGACACTGAAGCTTTCTTT.

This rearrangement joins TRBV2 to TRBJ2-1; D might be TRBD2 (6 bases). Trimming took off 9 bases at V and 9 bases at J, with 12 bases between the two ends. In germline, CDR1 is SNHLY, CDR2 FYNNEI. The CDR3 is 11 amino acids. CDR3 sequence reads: CASEWRGEQFF. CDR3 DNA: TGTGCCAGTGAGTGGCGGGGTGAGCAGTTCTTC.

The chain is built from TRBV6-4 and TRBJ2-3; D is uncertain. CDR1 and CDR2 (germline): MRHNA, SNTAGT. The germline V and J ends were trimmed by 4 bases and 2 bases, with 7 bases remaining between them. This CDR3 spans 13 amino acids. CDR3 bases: TGTGCCAGCAGTGTAAGACCCACAGATACGCAGTATTTT. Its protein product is CASSVRPTDTQYF.

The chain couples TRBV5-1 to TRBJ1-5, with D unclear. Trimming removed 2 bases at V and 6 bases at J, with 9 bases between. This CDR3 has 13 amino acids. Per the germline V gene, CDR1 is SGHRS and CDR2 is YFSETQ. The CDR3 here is CASSFNGFQPQHF. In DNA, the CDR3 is TGCGCCAGCAGCTTCAACGGGTTTCAGCCCCAGCATTTT.

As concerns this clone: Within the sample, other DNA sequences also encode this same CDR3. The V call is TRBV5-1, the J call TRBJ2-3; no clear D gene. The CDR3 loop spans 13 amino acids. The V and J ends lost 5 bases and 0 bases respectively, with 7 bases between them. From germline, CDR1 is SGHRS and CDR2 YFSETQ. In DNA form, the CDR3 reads TGCGCCAGCAGTCTCTTAAGCACAGATACGCAGTATTTT. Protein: CASSLLSTDTQYF.

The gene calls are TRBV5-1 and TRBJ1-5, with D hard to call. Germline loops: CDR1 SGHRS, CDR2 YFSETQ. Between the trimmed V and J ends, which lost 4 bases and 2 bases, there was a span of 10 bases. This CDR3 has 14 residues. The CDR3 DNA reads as TGCGCCAGCAGCCAAAGCGCCGGCAATCAGCCCCAGCATTTT. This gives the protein CASSQSAGNQPQHF.

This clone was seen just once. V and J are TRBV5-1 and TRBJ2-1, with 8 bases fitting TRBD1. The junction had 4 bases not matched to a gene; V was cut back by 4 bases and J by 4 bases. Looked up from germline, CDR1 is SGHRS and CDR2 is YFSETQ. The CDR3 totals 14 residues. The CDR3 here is CASSTGQEYNEQFF. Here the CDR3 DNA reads TGCGCCAGCAGCACGGGACAGGAATACAATGAGCAGTTCTTC.

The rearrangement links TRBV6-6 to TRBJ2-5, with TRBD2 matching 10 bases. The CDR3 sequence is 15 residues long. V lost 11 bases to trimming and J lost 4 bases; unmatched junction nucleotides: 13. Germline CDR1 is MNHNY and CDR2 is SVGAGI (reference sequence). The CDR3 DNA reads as TGTGCCGGGGCCTTAGCGGGAGGAGACACAGAGACCCAGTACTTC. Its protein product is CAGALAGGDTETQYF.

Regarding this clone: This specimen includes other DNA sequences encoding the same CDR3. The CDR3 sequence is CASSLGQGTYNEQFF. In nucleotides, the CDR3 is TGTGCCAGCAGCTTGGGACAGGGGACCTACAATGAGCAGTTCTTC. The rearrangement uses TRBV11-3 and TRBJ2-1, with 10 positions matching TRBD1. The germline gives CDR1 SGHNT, CDR2 YENEEA. V lost 3 bases and J lost 2; bases outside the gene matches: 1. The CDR3 runs 15 residues.

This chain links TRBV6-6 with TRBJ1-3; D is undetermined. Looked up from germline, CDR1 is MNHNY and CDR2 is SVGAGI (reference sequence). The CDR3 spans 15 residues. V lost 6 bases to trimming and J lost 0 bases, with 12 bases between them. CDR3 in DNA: TGTGCCAGCAGCCCCGGACTTTACTCTGGAAACACCATATATTTT. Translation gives CASSPGLYSGNTIYF.

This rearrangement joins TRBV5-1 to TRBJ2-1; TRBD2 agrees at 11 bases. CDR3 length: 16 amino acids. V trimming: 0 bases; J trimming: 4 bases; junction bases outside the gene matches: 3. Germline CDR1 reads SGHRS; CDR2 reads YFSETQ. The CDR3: CASSLGVAGGYNEQFF. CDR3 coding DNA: TGCGCCAGCAGCTTGGGGGTAGCGGGAGGGTACAATGAGCAGTTCTTC.

The CDR3: CATSRDSTDGYTF. In nucleotides, the CDR3 is TGTGCCACCAGCAGAGATAGTACAGATGGCTACACCTTC. The chain carries TRBV15 and TRBJ1-2; D gene unclear. The CDR3 spans 13 residues. Trimming took off 0 bases at V and 6 bases at J, with 8 bases between the two ends. Germline assignment: CDR1 LNHNV and CDR2 YYDKDF (reference sequence).

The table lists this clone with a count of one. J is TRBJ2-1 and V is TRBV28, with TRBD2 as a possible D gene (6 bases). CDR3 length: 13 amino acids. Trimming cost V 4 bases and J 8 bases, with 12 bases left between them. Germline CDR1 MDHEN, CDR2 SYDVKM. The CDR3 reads CASSSLTRDEQFF. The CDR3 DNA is TGTGCCAGCAGTTCCCTGACTAGAGATGAGCAGTTCTTC.

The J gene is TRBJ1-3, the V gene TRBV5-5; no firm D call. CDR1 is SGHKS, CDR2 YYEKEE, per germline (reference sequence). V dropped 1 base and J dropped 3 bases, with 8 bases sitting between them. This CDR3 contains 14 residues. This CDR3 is CASSLSLNGNTIYF. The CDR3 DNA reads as TGTGCCAGCAGCTTGAGCCTCAATGGAAACACCATATATTTT. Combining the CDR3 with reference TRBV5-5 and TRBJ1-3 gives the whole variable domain DAGVTQSPTHLIKTRGQQVTLRCSPISGHKSVSWYQQVLGQGPQFIFQYYEKEERGRGNFPDRFSARQFPNYSSELNVNALLLGDSALYLCASSLSLNGNTIYFGEGSWLTVV.

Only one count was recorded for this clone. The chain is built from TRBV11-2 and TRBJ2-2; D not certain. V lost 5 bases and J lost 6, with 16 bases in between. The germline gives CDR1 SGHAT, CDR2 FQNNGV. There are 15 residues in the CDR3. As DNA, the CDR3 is TGTGCCAGCAGCCGAACCACACGTGGACCCGGGGAGCTGTTTTTT. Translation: CASSRTTRGPGELFF.

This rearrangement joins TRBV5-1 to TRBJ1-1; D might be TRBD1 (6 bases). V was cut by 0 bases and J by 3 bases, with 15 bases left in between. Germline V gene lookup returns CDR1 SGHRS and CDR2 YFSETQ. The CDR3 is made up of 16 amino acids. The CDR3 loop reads CASSLDGGRLDTEAFF. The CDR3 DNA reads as TGCGCCAGCAGCTTGGATGGGGGGCGCTTGGACACTGAAGCTTTCTTT.

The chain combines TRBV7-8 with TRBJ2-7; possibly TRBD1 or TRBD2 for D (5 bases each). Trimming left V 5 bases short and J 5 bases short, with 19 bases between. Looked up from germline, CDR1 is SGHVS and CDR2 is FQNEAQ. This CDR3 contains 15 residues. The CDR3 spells CASSHAGTWGNEQYF. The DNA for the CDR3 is TGTGCCAGCAGCCACGCCGGGACCTGGGGGAACGAGCAGTACTTC.

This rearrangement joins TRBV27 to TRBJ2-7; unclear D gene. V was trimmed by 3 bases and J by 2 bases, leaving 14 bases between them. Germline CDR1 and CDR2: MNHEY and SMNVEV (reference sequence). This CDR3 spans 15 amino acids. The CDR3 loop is CASSFFPGSTYEQYF. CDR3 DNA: TGTGCCAGCAGTTTTTTCCCAGGCTCAACCTACGAGCAGTACTTC.

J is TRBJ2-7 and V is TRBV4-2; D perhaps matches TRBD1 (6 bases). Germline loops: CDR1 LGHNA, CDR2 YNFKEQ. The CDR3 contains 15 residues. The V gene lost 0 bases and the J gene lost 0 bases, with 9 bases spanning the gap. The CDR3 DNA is TGTGCCAGCAGCCAAGATTGGGACACCTCCTACGAGCAGTACTTC. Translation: CASSQDWDTSYEQYF.

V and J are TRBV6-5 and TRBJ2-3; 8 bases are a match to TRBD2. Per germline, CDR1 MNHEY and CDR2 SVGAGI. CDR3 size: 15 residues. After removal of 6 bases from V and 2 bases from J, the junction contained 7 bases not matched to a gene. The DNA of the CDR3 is TGTGCCAGCAGCAAGGGACTAGTGGCCACAGATACGCAGTATTTT. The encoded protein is CASSKGLVATDTQYF.

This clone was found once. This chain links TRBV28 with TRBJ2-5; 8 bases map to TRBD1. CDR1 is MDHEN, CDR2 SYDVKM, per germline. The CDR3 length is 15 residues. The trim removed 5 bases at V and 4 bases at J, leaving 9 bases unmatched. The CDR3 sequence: CASSRGTGVLETQYF. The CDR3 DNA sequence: TGTGCCAGCAGTAGAGGGACAGGAGTTTTAGAGACCCAGTACTTC.

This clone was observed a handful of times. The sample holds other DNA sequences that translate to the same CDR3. DNA for the CDR3: TGTGCCAGCAGCCCTACAAGGAACACTGAAGCTTTCTTT. Translated, it gives CASSPTRNTEAFF. This sequence joins TRBV7-9 and TRBJ1-1; D remains ambiguous. CDR1 and CDR2 from the germline V gene are SEHNR and FQNEAQ (reference sequence). The V end lost 5 bases, the J end lost 1 base, and 8 bases lay between the germline ends. The CDR3 totals 13 residues.

CDR3 protein: CASSVAQETQYF. DNA of the CDR3: TGTGCCAGCAGTGTTGCCCAAGAGACCCAGTACTTC. This chain connects TRBV2 to TRBJ2-5; D gene ambiguous. Germline V gene lookup returns CDR1 SNHLY and CDR2 FYNNEI. There are 12 residues in the CDR3. Trimming left V 4 bases short and J 1 base short, with 4 bases between.

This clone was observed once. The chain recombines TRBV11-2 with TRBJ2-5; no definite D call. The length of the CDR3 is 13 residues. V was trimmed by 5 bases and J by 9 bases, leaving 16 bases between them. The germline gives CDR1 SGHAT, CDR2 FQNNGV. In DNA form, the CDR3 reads TGTGCCAGCAGCCCGGGTCCGCGGTTGGCCCAGTACTTC. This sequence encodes CASSPGPRLAQYF.

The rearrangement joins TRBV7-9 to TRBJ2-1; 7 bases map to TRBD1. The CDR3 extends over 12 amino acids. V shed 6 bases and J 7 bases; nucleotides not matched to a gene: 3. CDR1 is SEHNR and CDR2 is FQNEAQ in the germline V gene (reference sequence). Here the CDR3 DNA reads TGTGCCAGCAGTCGGGGACAGAATGAGCAGTTCTTC. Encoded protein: CASSRGQNEQFF.